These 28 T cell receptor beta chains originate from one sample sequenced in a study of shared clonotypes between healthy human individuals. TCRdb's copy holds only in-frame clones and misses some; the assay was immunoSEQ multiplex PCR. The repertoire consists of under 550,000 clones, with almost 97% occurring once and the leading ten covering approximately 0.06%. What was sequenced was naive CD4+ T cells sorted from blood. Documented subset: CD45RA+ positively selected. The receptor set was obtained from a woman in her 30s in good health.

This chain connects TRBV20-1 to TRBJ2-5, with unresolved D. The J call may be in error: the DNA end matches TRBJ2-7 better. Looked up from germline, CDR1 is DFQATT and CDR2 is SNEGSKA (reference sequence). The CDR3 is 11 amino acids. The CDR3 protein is CSARPNYEQYF. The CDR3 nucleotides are TGCAGTGCTAGACCTAACTACGAGCAGTACTTC.

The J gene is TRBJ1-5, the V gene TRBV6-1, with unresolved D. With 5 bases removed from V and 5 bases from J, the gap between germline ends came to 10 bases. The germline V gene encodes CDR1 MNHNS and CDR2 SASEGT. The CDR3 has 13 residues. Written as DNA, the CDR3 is TGTGCCAGCAGTCCCCGCGTCGATCAGCCCCAGCATTTT. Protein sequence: CASSPRVDQPQHF.

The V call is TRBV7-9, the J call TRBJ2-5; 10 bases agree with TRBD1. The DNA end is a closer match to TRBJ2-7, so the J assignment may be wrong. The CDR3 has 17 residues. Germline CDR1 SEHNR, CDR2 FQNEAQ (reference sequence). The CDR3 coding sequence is TGTGCCAGCAGCTACGGGACAGGGGAGACCTCATCCTACGAGCAGTACTTC. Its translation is CASSYGTGETSSYEQYF.

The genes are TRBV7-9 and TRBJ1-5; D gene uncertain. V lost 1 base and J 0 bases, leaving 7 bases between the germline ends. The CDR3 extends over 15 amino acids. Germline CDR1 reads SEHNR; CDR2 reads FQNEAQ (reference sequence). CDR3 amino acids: CASSLGEYSNQPQHF. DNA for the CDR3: TGTGCCAGCAGCTTAGGAGAATATAGCAATCAGCCCCAGCATTTT.

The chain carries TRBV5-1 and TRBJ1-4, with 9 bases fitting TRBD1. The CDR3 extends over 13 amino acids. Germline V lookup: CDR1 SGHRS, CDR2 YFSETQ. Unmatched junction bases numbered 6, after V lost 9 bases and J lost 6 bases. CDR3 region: CATKRTGDEKLFF. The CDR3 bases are TGCGCCACCAAAAGGACAGGGGATGAAAAACTGTTTTTT.

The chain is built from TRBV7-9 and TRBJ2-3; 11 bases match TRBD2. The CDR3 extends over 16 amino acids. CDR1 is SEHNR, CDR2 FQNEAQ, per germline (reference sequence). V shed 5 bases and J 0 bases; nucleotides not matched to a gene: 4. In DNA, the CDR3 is TGTGCCAGCAGCCCCGGGACTAGCGGAAGCACAGATACGCAGTATTTT. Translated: CASSPGTSGSTDTQYF.

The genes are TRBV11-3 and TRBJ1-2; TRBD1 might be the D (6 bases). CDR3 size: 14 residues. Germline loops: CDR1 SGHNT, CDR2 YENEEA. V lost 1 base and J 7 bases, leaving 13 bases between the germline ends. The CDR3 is CASSLVNVRGGYTF. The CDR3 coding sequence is TGTGCCAGCAGCTTAGTGAACGTCAGGGGTGGCTACACCTTC.

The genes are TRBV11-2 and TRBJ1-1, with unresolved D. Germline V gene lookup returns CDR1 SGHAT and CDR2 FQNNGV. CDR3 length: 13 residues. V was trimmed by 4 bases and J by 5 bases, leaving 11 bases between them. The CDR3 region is CASSSTERTEAFF. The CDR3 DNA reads TGTGCCAGCAGCTCCACCGAGAGAACTGAAGCTTTCTTT. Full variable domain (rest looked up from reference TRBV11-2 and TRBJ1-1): EAGVAQSPRYKIIEKRQSVAFWCNPISGHATLYWYQQILGQGPKLLIQFQNNGVVDDSQLPKDRFSAERLKGVDSTLKIQPAKLEDSAVYLCASSSTERTEAFFGQGTRLTVV.

The CDR3, as DNA: TGTGCCAGCAGTTCCGACAGGGGGCCGAGGGGAGATACGCAGTATTTT. It encodes CASSSDRGPRGDTQYF. The rearrangement uses TRBV6-6 and TRBJ2-3; the match to TRBD1 covers 10 bases. Germline V gives CDR1 MNHNY, CDR2 SVGAGI (reference sequence). Trimming took 4 bases from V and 5 from J; bases not matched to a gene: 9. The CDR3 consists of 16 residues.

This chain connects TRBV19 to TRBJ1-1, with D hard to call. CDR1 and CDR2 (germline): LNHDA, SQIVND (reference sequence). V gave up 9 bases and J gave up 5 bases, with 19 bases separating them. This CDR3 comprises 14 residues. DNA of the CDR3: TGTGCCAGCGAGACTGGGGAAACGCGGACTGAAGCTTTCTTT. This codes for CASETGETRTEAFF.

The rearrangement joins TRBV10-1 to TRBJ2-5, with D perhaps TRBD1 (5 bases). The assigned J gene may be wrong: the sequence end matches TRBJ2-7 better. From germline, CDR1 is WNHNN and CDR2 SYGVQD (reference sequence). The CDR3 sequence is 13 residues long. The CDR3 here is CASSESGRVEQYF. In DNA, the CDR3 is TGCGCCAGCAGTGAGTCAGGCAGGGTCGAGCAGTACTTC.

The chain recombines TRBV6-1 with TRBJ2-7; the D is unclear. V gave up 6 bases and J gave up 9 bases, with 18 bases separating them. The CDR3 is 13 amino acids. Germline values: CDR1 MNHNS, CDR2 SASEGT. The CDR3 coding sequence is TGTGCCAGCAGGATGGAAGACTTCACTTGGCAGTACTTC. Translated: CASRMEDFTWQYF.

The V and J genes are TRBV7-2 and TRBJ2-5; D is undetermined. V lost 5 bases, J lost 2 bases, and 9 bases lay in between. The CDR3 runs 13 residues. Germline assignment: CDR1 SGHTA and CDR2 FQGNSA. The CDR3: CASSPRVQETQYF. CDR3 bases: TGTGCCAGCAGCCCTAGGGTACAAGAGACCCAGTACTTC.

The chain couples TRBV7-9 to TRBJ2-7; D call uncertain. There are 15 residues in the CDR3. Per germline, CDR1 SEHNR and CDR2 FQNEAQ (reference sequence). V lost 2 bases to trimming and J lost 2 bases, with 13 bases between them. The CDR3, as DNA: TGTGCCAGCAGCTTATTTGCGGAATTGACCTACGAGCAGTACTTC. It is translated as CASSLFAELTYEQYF.

The CDR3 spells CASSLYPGEQYF. The CDR3 DNA sequence: TGTGCCAGCAGTTTATACCCAGGGGAGCAGTACTTC. The chain carries TRBV28 and TRBJ2-7; a possible D gene is TRBD1 (5 bases). This CDR3 region has 12 residues. Trimming left V 1 base short and J 7 bases short, with 8 bases between. Germline values: CDR1 MDHEN, CDR2 SYDVKM.

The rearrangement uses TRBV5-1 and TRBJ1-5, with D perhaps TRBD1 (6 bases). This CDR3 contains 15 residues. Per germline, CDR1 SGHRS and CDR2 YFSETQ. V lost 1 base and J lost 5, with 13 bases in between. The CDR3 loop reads CASSLKGDIYQPQHF. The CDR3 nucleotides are TGCGCCAGCAGCTTGAAAGGGGACATCTATCAGCCCCAGCATTTT.

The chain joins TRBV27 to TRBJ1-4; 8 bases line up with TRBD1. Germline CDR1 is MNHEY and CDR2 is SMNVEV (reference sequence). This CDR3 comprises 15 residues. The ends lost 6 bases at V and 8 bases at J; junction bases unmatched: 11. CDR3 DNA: TGTGCCAGCAGGAGGACAGGGACCGACGTGGAAAAACTGTTTTTT. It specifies CASRRTGTDVEKLFF. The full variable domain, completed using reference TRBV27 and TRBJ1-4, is EAQVTQNPRYLITVTGKKLTVTCSQNMNHEYMSWYRQDPGLGLRQIYYSMNVEVTDKGDVPEGYKVSRKEKRNFPLILESPSPNQTSLYFCASRRTGTDVEKLFFGSGTQLSVL.

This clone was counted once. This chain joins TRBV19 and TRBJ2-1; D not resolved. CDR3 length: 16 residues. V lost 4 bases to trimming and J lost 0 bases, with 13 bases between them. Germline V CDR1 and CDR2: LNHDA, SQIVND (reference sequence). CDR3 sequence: CASSNQRSSSYNEQFF. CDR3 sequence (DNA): TGTGCCAGTAGTAACCAAAGGTCGAGCTCCTACAATGAGCAGTTCTTC.

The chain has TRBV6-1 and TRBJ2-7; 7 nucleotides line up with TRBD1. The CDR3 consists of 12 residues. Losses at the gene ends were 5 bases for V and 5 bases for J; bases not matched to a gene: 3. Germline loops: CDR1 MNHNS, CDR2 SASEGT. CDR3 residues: CASSKQGNEQYF. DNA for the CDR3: TGTGCCAGCAGTAAACAGGGGAACGAGCAGTACTTC.

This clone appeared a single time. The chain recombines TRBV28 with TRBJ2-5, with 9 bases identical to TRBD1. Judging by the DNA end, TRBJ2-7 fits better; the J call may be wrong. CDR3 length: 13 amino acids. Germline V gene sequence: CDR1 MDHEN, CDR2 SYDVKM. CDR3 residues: CATRGTGWDEQYF. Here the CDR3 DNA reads TGTGCCACAAGAGGGACAGGGTGGGACGAGCAGTACTTC.

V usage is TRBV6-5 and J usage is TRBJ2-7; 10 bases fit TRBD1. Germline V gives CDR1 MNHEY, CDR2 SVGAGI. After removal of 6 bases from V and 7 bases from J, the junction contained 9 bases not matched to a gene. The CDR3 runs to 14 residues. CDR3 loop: CASRSGTGAREQYF. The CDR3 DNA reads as TGTGCCAGCAGGTCCGGGACAGGGGCTCGAGAGCAGTACTTC.

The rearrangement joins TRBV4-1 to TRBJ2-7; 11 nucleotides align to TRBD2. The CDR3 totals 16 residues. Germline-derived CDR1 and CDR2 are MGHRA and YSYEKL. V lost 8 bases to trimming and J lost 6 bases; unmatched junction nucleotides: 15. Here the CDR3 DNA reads TGCGCCAGCTCTCCGGCGGAACTAGCGGGAGTTGGCGAGCAGTACTTC. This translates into CASSPAELAGVGEQYF.

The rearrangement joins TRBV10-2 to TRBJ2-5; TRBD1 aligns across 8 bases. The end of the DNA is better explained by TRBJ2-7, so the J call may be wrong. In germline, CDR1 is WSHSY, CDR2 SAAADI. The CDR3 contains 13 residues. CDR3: CASRDPDRDEQYF. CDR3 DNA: TGCGCCAGCAGGGACCCGGACAGGGACGAGCAGTACTTC.

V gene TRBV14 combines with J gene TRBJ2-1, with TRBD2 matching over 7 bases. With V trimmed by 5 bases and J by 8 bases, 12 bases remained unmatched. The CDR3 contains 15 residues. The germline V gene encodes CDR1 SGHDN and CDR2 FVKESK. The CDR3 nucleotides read TGTGCCAGCAGCTCATTTGGCGGGAGTTGGGATGAGCAGTTCTTC. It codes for CASSSFGGSWDEQFF. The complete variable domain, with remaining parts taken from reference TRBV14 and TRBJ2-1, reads EAGVTQFPSHSVIEKGQTVTLRCDPISGHDNLYWYRRVMGKEIKFLLHFVKESKQDESGMPNNRFLAERTGGTYSTLKVQPAELEDSGVYFCASSSFGGSWDEQFFGPGTRLTVL.

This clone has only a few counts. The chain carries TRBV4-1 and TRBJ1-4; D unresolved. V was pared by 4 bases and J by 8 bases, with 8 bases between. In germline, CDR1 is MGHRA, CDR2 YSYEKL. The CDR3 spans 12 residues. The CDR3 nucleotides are TGCGCCAGCAGCCCGGAACAGGAAAAACTGTTTTTT. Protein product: CASSPEQEKLFF.

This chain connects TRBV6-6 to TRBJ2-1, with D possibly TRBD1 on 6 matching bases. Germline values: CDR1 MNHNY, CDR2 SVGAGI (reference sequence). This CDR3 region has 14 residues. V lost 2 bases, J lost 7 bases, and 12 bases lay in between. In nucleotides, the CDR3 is TGTGCCAGCAGTTACCAGGGGTCCTTGAATGAGCAGTTCTTC. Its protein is CASSYQGSLNEQFF.

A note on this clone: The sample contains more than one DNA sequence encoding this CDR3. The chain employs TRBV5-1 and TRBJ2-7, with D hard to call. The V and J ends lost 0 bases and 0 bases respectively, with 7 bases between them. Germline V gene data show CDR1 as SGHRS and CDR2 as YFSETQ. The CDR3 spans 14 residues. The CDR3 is CASSLVPSSYEQYF. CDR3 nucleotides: TGCGCCAGCAGCTTGGTTCCCTCCTCCTACGAGCAGTACTTC.

CDR3 sequence: CASTTLGGTEAFF. Written as DNA, the CDR3 is TGTGCCAGCACTACCCTAGGGGGTACTGAAGCTTTCTTT. The chain uses TRBV2 and TRBJ1-1, with D maybe TRBD1 (6 bases). Germline values: CDR1 SNHLY, CDR2 FYNNEI. CDR3 length: 13 residues. Trimming removed 7 bases from V and 5 bases from J, with 14 bases in between.